Below are 12 T cell receptor beta chains sequenced from a single sample in a study of cytomegalovirus exposure and HLA in healthy donors (dated by TCRdb to about 2017). Library creation used the immunoSEQ multiplex PCR assay. For the multiplex PCR, a mixture combining 60 forward primers for TCR Vbeta segments and 13 reverse primers for TCR Jbeta segments was used. Here the immuneACCESS table is served through TCRdb, limited to in-frame sequences with V and J called. Missing clones are a known gap in these copies; in checked studies unresolved V genes cover under half, and the rest lacks a known reason. The sample table records roughly 180,000 clones; about 81% of these occur just once. The ten largest clones represent 2.1% of the sample. Specimen: PBMCs. The receptor source for this set is a young woman in good health and CMV-seropositive.

The chain couples TRBV29-1 to TRBJ2-1, with 15 bases matching TRBD2. Looked up from germline, CDR1 is SQVTM and CDR2 is ANQGSEA. The CDR3 contains 14 residues. The ends lost 5 bases at V and 6 bases at J; junction bases unmatched: 2. The CDR3 here is CSVRTSGGANEQFF. The CDR3 DNA reads TGCAGCGTTCGGACTAGCGGGGGGGCCAATGAGCAGTTCTTC.

The chain recombines TRBV6-5 with TRBJ2-3, with 9 bases matching TRBD2. This CDR3 has 12 residues. From germline, CDR1 is MNHEY and CDR2 SVGAGI. Trimming cost V 7 bases and J 6 bases; bases outside gene matches: 2. CDR3 region: CASTAGGDTQYF. Here the CDR3 DNA reads TGTGCCAGCACGGCGGGGGGGGATACGCAGTATTTT.

This rearrangement joins TRBV4-1 to TRBJ2-5, with D tentatively TRBD2 (6 bases). This CDR3 is built from 15 residues. The germline gives CDR1 MGHRA, CDR2 YSYEKL. V was pared by 0 bases and J by 2 bases, with 10 bases between. CDR3 sequence reads: CASSQDRRGQETQYF. CDR3 DNA: TGCGCCAGCAGCCAAGATAGGAGGGGACAAGAGACCCAGTACTTC.

The table lists this clone with a few counts. V gene TRBV19 combines with J gene TRBJ2-2; TRBD2 is a possible D gene (5 bases). Germline CDR1 is LNHDA and CDR2 is SQIVND (reference sequence). The CDR3 contains 12 residues. Trimming removed 6 bases from V and 3 bases from J, with 5 bases in between. CDR3 residues: CASRLDTGELFF. CDR3 nucleotides: TGTGCCAGTAGACTAGACACCGGGGAGCTGTTTTTT.

The chain carries TRBV6-5 and TRBJ1-2; 7 nucleotides agree with TRBD1. The CDR3 contains 15 residues. V shed 5 bases, J shed 6 bases, and the junction held 12 bases outside the gene matches. The germline V gene has CDR1 MNHEY and CDR2 SVGAGI. The CDR3 reads CASSQGGRSFHGYTF. The CDR3 DNA follows: TGTGCCAGCAGTCAAGGGGGCCGTAGTTTCCATGGCTACACCTTC.

The DNA for the CDR3 is TGTGCCAGCAGTTCACGGATGGGACAGGTGTTGGGCGAGCAGTACTTC. Protein sequence: CASSSRMGQVLGEQYF. V is TRBV28 and J is TRBJ2-5, with TRBD1 identical over 8 bases. The DNA end is a closer match to TRBJ2-7, so the J assignment may be wrong. From germline, CDR1 is MDHEN and CDR2 SYDVKM. The CDR3 sequence is 16 residues long.

This chain joins TRBV28 and TRBJ2-5; D gene ambiguous. V was clipped by 6 bases and J by 2 bases, with 7 bases between them. This CDR3 has 12 amino acids. CDR1 MDHEN and CDR2 SYDVKM come from the germline V gene. The CDR3 nucleotides are TGTGCCAGCAGACAGAGTCAAGAGACCCAGTACTTC. Translating it yields CASRQSQETQYF.

The DNA for the CDR3 is TGTGCCAGCAGTTACGCGAACTATGGTACGGGACAGTACTTC. Residues: CASSYANYGTGQYF. The rearrangement joins TRBV6-5 to TRBJ2-4; maybe TRBD2 (5 bases). The germline V gene encodes CDR1 MNHEY and CDR2 SVGAGI. This CDR3 is built from 14 residues. Between the trimmed V and J ends, which lost 2 bases and 13 bases, there was a span of 18 bases.

This clone has just one count. CDR3 in DNA: TGTGCCAGCAGCCGACGGACTAGCGGAAACAATGAGCAGTTCTTC. Encoded protein: CASSRRTSGNNEQFF. This chain links TRBV7-9 with TRBJ2-1; 10 bases map to TRBD2. This CDR3 spans 15 amino acids. CDR1 is SEHNR and CDR2 is FQNEAQ in the germline V gene (reference sequence). V lost 5 bases to trimming and J lost 5 bases; unmatched junction nucleotides: 6.

The gene calls are TRBV27 and TRBJ1-3; D unclear. Trimming pared 7 bases from V and 0 bases from J, leaving 10 bases between. Germline V CDR1 and CDR2: MNHEY, SMNVEV (reference sequence). The CDR3 is 14 residues long. The chain's CDR3 is CASMPYNSGNTIYF. CDR3 nucleotides: TGTGCCAGCATGCCGTACAACTCTGGAAACACCATATATTTT.

This rearrangement joins TRBV11-3 to TRBJ2-1; 7 nucleotides line up with TRBD1. This CDR3 spans 13 amino acids. J lost 7 bases, V lost 5 bases, and 5 bases had no gene match. Germline CDR1 reads SGHNT; CDR2 reads YENEEA. The chain's CDR3 is CASSIRGKNEQFF. The CDR3 region has the DNA TGTGCCAGCAGCATCAGGGGGAAAAATGAGCAGTTCTTC.

The CDR3 DNA is TGCGCCAGCAGCGCAGCGGGGGGCCTTCAAGAGACCCAGTACTTC. Its translation is CASSAAGGLQETQYF. The chain is built from TRBV5-1 and TRBJ2-5; 9 bases agree with TRBD2. Germline V gives CDR1 SGHRS, CDR2 YFSETQ. V trimming: 4 bases; J trimming: 2 bases; junction bases outside the gene matches: 6. CDR3 length equals 15 residues.